Following are 8 T cell receptor beta chains from one sample sequenced in a study of glioma-infiltrating T cells. Amplification of TCR alpha and beta CDR3 regions from RNA used iRepertoire nested multiplex PCR. TCRdb ran MiXCR on the multiplex PCR reads and lists one entry per CDR3 protein. The data contain around 150,000 distinct CDR3 sequences, 35% to 50% of them singletons. The sample taken for sequencing was glioma tissue, nonneoplastic brain tissue, or PBMCs (not recorded which). The receptors come from a human donor with low-grade glioma or glioblastoma, undergoing nonglioma brain surgery, or in good health (not recorded which).

The rearrangement joins TRBV6-1 to TRBJ2-3; D might be TRBD2 (6 bases). This CDR3 comprises 15 residues. V was trimmed by 8 bases and J by 2 bases, leaving 17 bases between them. Germline V gene data show CDR1 as MNHNS and CDR2 as SASEGT. As DNA, the CDR3 is TGTGCCAGCCGAGACGCGCTAGCGCTCACAGATACGCAGTATTTT. Its translation is CASRDALALTDTQYF.

The chain recombines TRBV28 with TRBJ2-7; 7 bases align to TRBD1. The CDR3 is made up of 14 amino acids. Per the germline V gene, CDR1 is MDHEN and CDR2 is SYDVKM. The trim removed 4 bases at V and 7 bases at J, leaving 10 bases unmatched. CDR3 sequence: CASSSSGGTGEQYF. The CDR3 DNA follows: TGTGCCAGCAGTTCGTCAGGGGGTACTGGGGAGCAGTACTTC.

The CDR3 DNA reads TGTGCCAGCAGTGGGGGACAGGGGGCGGAAAAACTGTTTTTT. Amino acid sequence: CASSGGQGAEKLFF. This chain uses TRBV12-3 or TRBV12-4 with TRBJ1-4; 12 bases match TRBD1. V gave up 5 bases and J gave up 8 bases; unmatched junction bases: 3. This CDR3 has 14 amino acids.

This clonotype was found a few times. The chain is built from TRBV7-4 and TRBJ2-7; D remains unclear. This CDR3 has 16 residues. V was pared by 1 base and J by 3 bases, with 16 bases between. Germline lookup yields CDR1 SGHVT and CDR2 SQSDAQ. The CDR3: CASSLVISHINYEQYF. CDR3 in DNA: TGTGCCAGCAGCTTAGTAATTAGCCACATTAACTACGAGCAGTACTTC.

Notes on this clonotype: A read error may account for a junction end that differs from germline. The rearrangement joins TRBV12-3 or TRBV12-4 to TRBJ1-1; no clear D. The CDR3 extends over 12 amino acids. CDR3 nucleotide sequence: TGTGCCAACAGTTTAGATGGGAGGGAAGCTTTCTTT. Translating it yields CANSLDGREAFF.

This clonotype was picked up a small number of times. CDR3 sequence: CASSWKRNTGELFF. The CDR3 DNA reads as TGTGCCAGCAGTTGGAAGAGGAACACCGGGGAGCTGTTTTTT. The gene calls are TRBV6-1 and TRBJ2-2; unclear D gene. Trimming pared 5 bases from V and 1 base from J, leaving 8 bases between. Germline V gene sequence: CDR1 MNHNS, CDR2 SASEGT. The CDR3 spans 14 residues.

The V call is TRBV6-1, the J call TRBJ1-5; D perhaps matches TRBD1 (6 bases). In germline, CDR1 is MNHNS, CDR2 SASEGT. V dropped 7 bases and J dropped 5 bases, with 15 bases sitting between them. The CDR3 loop spans 14 amino acids. CDR3 in DNA: TGTGCCAGCAAACGCCCAGGGGAGGATCAGCCCCAGCATTTT. Its protein product is CASKRPGEDQPQHF.

J is TRBJ1-2 and V is TRBV7-8; D is perhaps TRBD1 (6 bases). Per the germline V gene, CDR1 is SGHVS and CDR2 is FQNEAQ. There are 16 residues in the CDR3. The V gene lost 5 bases and the J gene lost 4 bases, with 20 bases spanning the gap. CDR3 DNA: TGTGCCAGCAGCCGAGGACAGCCTACTATCTTCTATGGCTACACCTTC. It translates to CASSRGQPTIFYGYTF.